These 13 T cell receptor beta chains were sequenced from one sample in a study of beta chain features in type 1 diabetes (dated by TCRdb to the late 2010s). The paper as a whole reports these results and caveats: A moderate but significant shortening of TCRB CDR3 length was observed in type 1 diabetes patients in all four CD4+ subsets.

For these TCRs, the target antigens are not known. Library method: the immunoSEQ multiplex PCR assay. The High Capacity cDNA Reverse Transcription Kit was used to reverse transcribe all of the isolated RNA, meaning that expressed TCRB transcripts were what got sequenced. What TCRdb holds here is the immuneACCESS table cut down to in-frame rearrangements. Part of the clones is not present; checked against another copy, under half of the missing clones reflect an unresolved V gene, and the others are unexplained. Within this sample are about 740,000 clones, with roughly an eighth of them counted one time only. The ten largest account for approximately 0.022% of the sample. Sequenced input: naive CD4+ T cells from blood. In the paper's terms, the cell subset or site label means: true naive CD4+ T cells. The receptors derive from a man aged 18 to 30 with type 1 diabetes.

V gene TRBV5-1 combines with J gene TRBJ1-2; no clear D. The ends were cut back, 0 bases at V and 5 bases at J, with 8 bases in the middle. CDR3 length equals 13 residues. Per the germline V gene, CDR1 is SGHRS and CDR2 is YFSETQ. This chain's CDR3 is CASSLGQFYGYTF. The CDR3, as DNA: TGCGCCAGCAGCTTGGGTCAGTTTTATGGCTACACCTTC.

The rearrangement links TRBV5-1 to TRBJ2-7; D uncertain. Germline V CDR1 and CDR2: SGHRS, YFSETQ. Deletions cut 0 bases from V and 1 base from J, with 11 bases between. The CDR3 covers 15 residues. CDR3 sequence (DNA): TGCGCCAGCAGCTTGGAGGTGACGGTTTCCTACGAGCAGTACTTC. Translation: CASSLEVTVSYEQYF.

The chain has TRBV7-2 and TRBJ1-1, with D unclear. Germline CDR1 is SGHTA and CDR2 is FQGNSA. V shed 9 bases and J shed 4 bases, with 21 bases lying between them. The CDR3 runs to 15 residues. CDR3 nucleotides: TGTGCCAGTAGGAGGTACGAGGTTCCAGGCACTGAAGCTTTCTTT. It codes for CASRRYEVPGTEAFF.

CDR3 coding DNA: TGTGCCAGCAGCTCGCGGACTAGCGGTAATGAGCAGTTCTTC. Protein product: CASSSRTSGNEQFF. This chain uses TRBV7-9 with TRBJ2-1; 10 bases line up with TRBD2. After removal of 4 bases from V and 7 bases from J, the junction contained 4 bases not matched to a gene. CDR1 and CDR2 from the germline V gene are SEHNR and FQNEAQ (reference sequence). The CDR3 runs to 14 residues.

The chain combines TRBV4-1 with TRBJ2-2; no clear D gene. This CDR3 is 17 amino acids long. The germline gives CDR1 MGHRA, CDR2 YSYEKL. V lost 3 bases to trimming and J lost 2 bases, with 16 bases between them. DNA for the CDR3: TGCGCCAGCAGCCAGCCCCGGGCCGCGCCCAACACCGGGGAGCTGTTTTTT. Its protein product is CASSQPRAAPNTGELFF.

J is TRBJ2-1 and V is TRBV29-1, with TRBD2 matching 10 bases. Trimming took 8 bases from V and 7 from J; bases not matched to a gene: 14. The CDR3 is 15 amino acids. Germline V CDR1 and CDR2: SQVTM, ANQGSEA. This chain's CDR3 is CSPRTSGPLGNEQFF. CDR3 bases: TGCAGCCCCAGGACTAGCGGCCCCCTGGGGAATGAGCAGTTCTTC.

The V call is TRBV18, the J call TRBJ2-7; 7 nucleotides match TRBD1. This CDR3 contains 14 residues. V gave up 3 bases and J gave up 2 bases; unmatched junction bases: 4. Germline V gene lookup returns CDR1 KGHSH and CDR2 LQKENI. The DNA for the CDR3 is TGTGCCAGCTCACCGATAGGGGGCACCTACGAGCAGTACTTC. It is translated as CASSPIGGTYEQYF.

CDR3 amino acids: CASSLAHLPLRRGEGNQPQHF. In nucleotides, the CDR3 is TGTGCCAGCAGCTTAGCCCATTTGCCACTCCGGCGAGGGGAGGGCAATCAGCCCCAGCATTTT. This chain uses TRBV7-8 with TRBJ1-5; D is perhaps TRBD1 (5 bases). V was shortened by 0 bases and J by 2 bases, with 26 bases between the two germline ends. Germline V gene data show CDR1 as SGHVS and CDR2 as FQNEAQ. The CDR3 consists of 21 residues.

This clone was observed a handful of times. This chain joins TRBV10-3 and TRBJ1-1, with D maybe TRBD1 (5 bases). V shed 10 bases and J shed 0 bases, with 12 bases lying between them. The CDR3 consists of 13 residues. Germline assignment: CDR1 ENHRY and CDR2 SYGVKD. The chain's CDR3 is CATRSGLNTEAFF. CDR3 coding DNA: TGTGCCACCCGATCGGGGCTGAACACTGAAGCTTTCTTT.

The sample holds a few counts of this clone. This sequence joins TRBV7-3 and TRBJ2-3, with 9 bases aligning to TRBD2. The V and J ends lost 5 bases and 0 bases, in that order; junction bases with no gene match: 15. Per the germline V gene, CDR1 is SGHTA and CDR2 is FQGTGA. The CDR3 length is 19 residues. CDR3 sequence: CASSPLSGQRGASTDTQYF. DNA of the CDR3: TGTGCCAGCAGCCCCCTATCGGGTCAGCGGGGGGCAAGCACAGATACGCAGTATTTT.

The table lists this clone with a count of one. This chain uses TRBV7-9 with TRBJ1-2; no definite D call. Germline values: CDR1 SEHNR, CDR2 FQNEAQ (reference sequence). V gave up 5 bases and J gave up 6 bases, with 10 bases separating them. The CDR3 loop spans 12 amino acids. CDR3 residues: CASSLAANGYTF. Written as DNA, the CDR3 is TGTGCCAGCAGCCTTGCGGCAAATGGCTACACCTTC.

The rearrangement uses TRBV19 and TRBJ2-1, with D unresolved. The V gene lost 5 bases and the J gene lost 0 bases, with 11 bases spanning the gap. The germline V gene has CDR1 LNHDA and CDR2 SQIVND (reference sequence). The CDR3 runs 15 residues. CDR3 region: CASSPSPRSYNEQFF. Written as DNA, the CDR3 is TGTGCCAGTAGTCCCAGTCCCCGCTCCTACAATGAGCAGTTCTTC.

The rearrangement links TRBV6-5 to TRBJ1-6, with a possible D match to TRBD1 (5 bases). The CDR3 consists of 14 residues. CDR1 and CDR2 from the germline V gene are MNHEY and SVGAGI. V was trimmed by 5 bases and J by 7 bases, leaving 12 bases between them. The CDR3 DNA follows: TGTGCCAGCAGTCGAGGGGTGTCGAATTCACCCCTCCACTTT. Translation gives CASSRGVSNSPLHF.